Detailed here is one T cell receptor (beta chain). Its antigen is not known. This record comes from a study of cytomegalovirus exposure and HLA in healthy donors. Study-level results: Follow-up analysis found HLA locus-dependent TCR association rates, highest for DRB1 and lowest for HLA-C. Immune exposure information available was restricted to CMV serostatus.

Healthy bone marrow donors made up the donor group. PCR involved 60 Vbeta and 13 Jbeta primers. Assay: immunoSEQ multiplex PCR; the TCRdb copy retains only in-frame clones and omits some. In the table there are 98,000 or so clones, approximately 79% of which are singletons. CDR3 length: 17 residues. The germline CDR1 and CDR2 sequences are MGHDK and SYGVNS. After removal of 3 bases from V and 4 bases from J, the junction contained 13 bases not matched to a gene. Material for sequencing was PBMCs. The TCR comes from a man in his sixties in good health and CMV-seropositive. The rearrangement links TRBV25-1 to TRBJ2-5, with 8 nucleotides matching TRBD1. The CDR3 nucleotides are TGTGCCAGCAGTGATCAATCAGGAACAGGGGGTGGAGAGACCCAGTACTTC. This encodes CASSDQSGTGGGETQYF.